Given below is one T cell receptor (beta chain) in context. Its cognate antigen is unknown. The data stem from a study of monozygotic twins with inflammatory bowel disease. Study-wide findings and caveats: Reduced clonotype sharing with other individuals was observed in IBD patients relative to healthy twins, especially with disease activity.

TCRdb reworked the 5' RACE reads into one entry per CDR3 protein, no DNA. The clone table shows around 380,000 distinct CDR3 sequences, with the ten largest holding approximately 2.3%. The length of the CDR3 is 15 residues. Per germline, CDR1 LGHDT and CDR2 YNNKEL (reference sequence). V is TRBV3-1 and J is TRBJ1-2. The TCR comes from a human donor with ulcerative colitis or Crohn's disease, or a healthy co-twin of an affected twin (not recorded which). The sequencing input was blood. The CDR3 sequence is CASSPQQRNNYGYTF.